This TCR beta chain was sequenced during a study of shared clonotypes between healthy human individuals. General observations from the study: Compared with memory subsets, naive subsets generally had larger estimated richness. Against clonotypes common to all four donors, non-shared ones had lower generation probabilities. Read depth was anticipated to influence clonotype sharing among donors.

For this clone: What it binds is unknown.

The CDR3 length is 12 residues. Trimming took 4 bases from V and 5 from J, leaving 8 bases between them. Authors' processing steps: Filtering differed for immunoSEQ, which gave only junction sequences without quality scores. Method: immunoSEQ multiplex PCR; TCRdb's copy keeps in-frame clones and lacks some. Clone size and the V and J calls come from that table; the DNA yielded D and trimming. The sample lists approximately 2.5 million clones, more than 80% occurring once. The sequence was obtained from a man aged 18 to 29 in good health. The gene calls are TRBV6-7 and TRBJ2-5; D not resolved. TRBV6-7 is designated an ORF whose function remains uncertain. Sample: naive CD4+ T cells sorted from blood. The subset denotes: CD45RA+ positively selected. Written as DNA, the CDR3 is TGTGCCAGCAGTTTCGTTTCGGAGACCCAGTACTTC. It specifies CASSFVSETQYF.